This TCR beta chain appears in the sequencing data of a study of regulatory T cells in long-lasting Graves disease. About the research overall: Persistent cases were those of Graves' disease that involved over 5 years of antithyroid drugs with positive TSH receptor antibodies. Study-level results: Persistent Graves' patients possessed reduced TCR diversity relative to recently diagnosed ones. Accuracy was possibly reduced by small sample size. Persistent disease favored TRBV28, TRBJ1-2 and TRBJ2-5.

To note about this clonotype: Its antigen is unidentified.

Time point in this sample: persistent/refractory GD, antithyroid drugs over 5 years with positive TRAb. The TCR library used RNA extracted from PBMCs. The germline V and J ends were trimmed by 0 bases and 0 bases, with 13 bases remaining between them. Germline V gives CDR1 SGHRS, CDR2 YFSETQ. This CDR3 comprises 17 residues. CDR3 regions were amplified by Arm-PCR using iRepertoire HTBI primers to build TCR beta libraries. MiXCR, run by TCRdb on the multiplex PCR reads, gives a single entry per CDR3 protein. This sample has roughly 450,000 distinct CDR3 sequences, with about 20% found just once. The V and J genes are TRBV5-1 and TRBJ2-4; D is uncertain. This clonotype originated in a female donor with Graves disease. The sequences come from peripheral blood mononuclear cells (PBMCs), collected when the disease was refractory, from a patient treated with antithyroid drugs. This CDR3 is CASSLGRLEEAKNIQYF. The CDR3 coding sequence is TGCGCCAGCAGCTTGGGGCGCCTGGAAGAAGCCAAAAACATTCAGTACTTC. The variable domain in full, completed from reference TRBV5-1 and TRBJ2-4, reads KAGVTQTPRYLIKTRGQQVTLSCSPISGHRSVSWYQQTPGQGLQFLFEYFSETQRNKGNFPGRFSGRQFSNSRSEMNVSTLELGDSALYLCASSLGRLEEAKNIQYFGAGTRLSVL.